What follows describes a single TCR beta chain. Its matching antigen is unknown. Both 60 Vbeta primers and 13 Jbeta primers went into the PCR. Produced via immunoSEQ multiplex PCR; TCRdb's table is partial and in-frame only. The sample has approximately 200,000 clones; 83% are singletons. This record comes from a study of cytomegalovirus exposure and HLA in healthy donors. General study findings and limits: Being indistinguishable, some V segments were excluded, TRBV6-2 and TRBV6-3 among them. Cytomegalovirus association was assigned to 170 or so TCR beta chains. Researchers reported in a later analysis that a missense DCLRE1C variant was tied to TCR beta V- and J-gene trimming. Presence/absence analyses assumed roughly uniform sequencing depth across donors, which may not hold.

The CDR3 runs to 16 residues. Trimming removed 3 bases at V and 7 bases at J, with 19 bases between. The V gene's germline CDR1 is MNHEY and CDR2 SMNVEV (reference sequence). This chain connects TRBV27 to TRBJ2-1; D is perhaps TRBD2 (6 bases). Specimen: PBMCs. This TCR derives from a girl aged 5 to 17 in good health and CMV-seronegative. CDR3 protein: CASSLIPGESFNEQFF. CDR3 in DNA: TGTGCCAGCAGTTTGATCCCGGGAGAGTCTTTTAATGAGCAGTTCTTC.